The 27 T cell receptor beta chains given below trace back to one sample, sequenced in a study of CD8 T cells in ankylosing spondylitis. TCRdb recomputed calls from the 5' RACE reads with MiXCR, one row per CDR3 protein. The sample has some 200,000 distinct CDR3 sequences; 15% to 20% are singletons. Sequenced input: blood, either unsorted or a sorted T cell fraction (not recorded which). These receptors came from a male donor aged 10-29 years with ankylosing spondylitis or in good health (not recorded which).

The rearrangement joins TRBV5-1 to TRBJ2-1, with D hard to call. Germline CDR1 is SGHRS and CDR2 is YFSETQ. Trimming removed 0 bases at V and 7 bases at J, with 11 bases between. There are 14 residues in the CDR3. The CDR3 bases are TGCGCCAGCAGCTTGGTTTCACGGAGTAATGAGCAGTTCTTC. It encodes CASSLVSRSNEQFF.

This rearrangement joins TRBV23-1 to TRBJ2-7; 8 positions agree with TRBD2. TRBV23-1 is noted as an ORF with a role that remains uncertain. Trimming removed 8 bases from V and 3 bases from J; junction bases left unmatched: 9. CDR3 size: 14 residues. The CDR3 reads CASQLAAEIYEQYF. DNA for the CDR3: TGCGCCAGCCAACTAGCGGCGGAAATCTACGAGCAGTACTTC.

The chain carries TRBV19 and TRBJ2-3, with 10 bases that match TRBD2. Germline assignment: CDR1 LNHDA and CDR2 SQIVND (reference sequence). This CDR3 is built from 15 residues. With 6 bases clipped from V and 2 bases from J, the junction kept 5 bases outside the gene matches. CDR3 residues: CASRRTSGYTDTQYF. The CDR3 DNA reads as TGTGCCAGTAGGCGGACTAGCGGATACACAGATACGCAGTATTTT.

This clonotype was recorded only once. V gene TRBV5-1 combines with J gene TRBJ2-1; D ambiguous. This CDR3 is built from 16 residues. The V end lost 0 bases, the J end lost 4 bases, and 14 bases lay between the germline ends. From germline, CDR1 is SGHRS and CDR2 YFSETQ. The CDR3, as DNA: TGCGCCAGCAGCTTGGTCCAGGATTGGGGATACAATGAGCAGTTCTTC. Translating it yields CASSLVQDWGYNEQFF.

This clonotype was seen a few times. This chain uses TRBV4-2 with TRBJ2-3; the match to TRBD2 covers 7 bases. The V gene's germline CDR1 is LGHNA and CDR2 YNFKEQ. The CDR3 consists of 17 residues. Unmatched junction bases numbered 6, after V lost 0 bases and J lost 0 bases. CDR3 nucleotides: TGTGCCAGCAGCCAAGATTCCGGGAGGTCTAGCACAGATACGCAGTATTTT. It yields the protein CASSQDSGRSSTDTQYF.

This chain links TRBV23-1 with TRBJ1-6; TRBD1 agrees at 8 bases. TRBV23-1 is an ORF for which the function is uncertain. The CDR3 has 15 amino acids. The V gene end was trimmed by 3 bases and the J gene end by 5 bases; junction bases not matched to a gene: 3. Here the CDR3 DNA reads TGCGCCAGCAGTCACCTGACAGGGGATAATTCACCCCTCCACTTT. Its translation is CASSHLTGDNSPLHF.

V usage is TRBV2 and J usage is TRBJ1-6; no clear D. Germline V gene sequence: CDR1 SNHLY, CDR2 FYNNEI. The CDR3 runs 17 residues. Trimming took off 2 bases at V and 7 bases at J, with 18 bases between the two ends. CDR3 residues: CASSETPAQSGNSPLHF. CDR3 in DNA: TGTGCCAGCAGTGAAACCCCCGCCCAGTCGGGAAATTCACCCCTCCACTTT.

This clonotype was seen at least ten times. The chain carries TRBV5-1 and TRBJ1-2; TRBD1 matches 8 bases. Germline trimming cut 2 bases from V and 0 bases from J; bases unmatched to any gene: 9. This CDR3 region has 17 residues. The germline V gene encodes CDR1 SGHRS and CDR2 YFSETQ. CDR3 DNA: TGCGCCAGCAGCTTAGTAGGACAGGGCCAGGCTAACTATGGCTACACCTTC. This codes for CASSLVGQGQANYGYTF.

This clonotype was detected ten times or more. The chain recombines TRBV7-3 with TRBJ2-1; 11 bases agree with TRBD2. J lost 5 bases, V lost 5 bases, and 8 bases had no gene match. Germline CDR1 is SGHTA and CDR2 is FQGTGA. The CDR3 sequence is 16 residues long. This CDR3 reads CASSPRLAGSNNEQFF. As DNA, the CDR3 is TGTGCCAGCAGCCCCCGACTAGCGGGATCGAACAATGAGCAGTTCTTC.

A single count supports this clonotype. The rearrangement links TRBV7-2 to TRBJ2-7; tentative D call: TRBD1 (6 bases). Germline CDR1 SGHTA, CDR2 FQGNSA. V lost 5 bases and J lost 2, with 16 bases in between. The CDR3 length is 15 residues. CDR3 residues: CASSRMTGQTYEQYF. CDR3 nucleotides: TGTGCCAGCAGCAGAATGACTGGACAGACCTACGAGCAGTACTTC.

This clonotype was observed at least ten times. The chain joins TRBV10-3 to TRBJ2-3, with 9 bases fitting TRBD2. This CDR3 region has 14 residues. J gave up 3 bases and V 7 bases, and 5 bases lay outside the gene matches. The germline V gene encodes CDR1 ENHRY and CDR2 SYGVKD. This chain's CDR3 is CAITDAGGTDTQYF. The CDR3 DNA sequence: TGTGCCATCACGGATGCGGGGGGGACAGATACGCAGTATTTT.

This chain connects TRBV29-1 to TRBJ2-6; 7 bases align to TRBD1. This CDR3 comprises 17 residues. The germline V gene encodes CDR1 SQVTM and CDR2 ANQGSEA. CDR3: CTLTMGQFHSGANVLTF. CDR3 DNA: TGCACCTTAACCATGGGACAGTTCCACTCTGGGGCCAACGTCCTGACTTTC. Full variable domain (outside the CDR3, taken from reference TRBV29-1 and TRBJ2-6): SAVISQKPSRDICQRGTSLTIQCQVDSQVTMMFWYRQQPGQSLTLIATANQGSEATYESGFVIDKFPISRPNLTFSTLTVSNMSPEDSSIYLCTLTMGQFHSGANVLTFGAGSRLTVL.

This clonotype was recorded at least ten times. This chain connects TRBV6-6 to TRBJ1-2; the D is unclear. Germline CDR1 MNHNY, CDR2 SVGAGI (reference sequence). The V end lost 6 bases, the J end lost 8 bases, and 10 bases lay between the germline ends. CDR3 size: 11 residues. Here the CDR3 reads CASRQWEGYTF. The CDR3 DNA is TGTGCCAGCAGACAGTGGGAAGGCTACACCTTC.

This clonotype was observed a handful of times. This chain links TRBV20-1 with TRBJ2-1; D perhaps matches TRBD1 (5 bases). Germline CDR1 DFQATT, CDR2 SNEGSKA (reference sequence). Trimming removed 2 bases at V and 3 bases at J, with 11 bases between. This CDR3 has 14 amino acids. This CDR3 is CSARRGSVYNEQFF. In DNA, the CDR3 is TGCAGTGCTAGAAGGGGCTCGGTCTACAATGAGCAGTTCTTC.

This clonotype was observed at least ten times. The CDR3 region has the DNA TGTGCCAGCAGAGGCCGGAACACCGGGGAGCTGTTTTTT. Protein sequence: CASRGRNTGELFF. This chain links TRBV6-5 with TRBJ2-2; D gene ambiguous. The V end was cut by 6 bases, the J end by 1 base, with 6 bases between. Per germline, CDR1 MNHEY and CDR2 SVGAGI. This CDR3 has 13 residues.

The J gene is TRBJ2-6, the V gene TRBV11-3; unclear D gene. V was pared by 2 bases and J by 0 bases, with 11 bases between. CDR3 length equals 17 residues. Germline-derived CDR1 and CDR2 are SGHNT and YENEEA. Here the CDR3 DNA reads TGTGCCAGCAGCTTACGTGGACGGAACTCTGGGGCCAACGTCCTGACTTTC. Translation gives CASSLRGRNSGANVLTF. The complete variable domain, with remaining parts taken from reference TRBV11-3 and TRBJ2-6, reads EAGVVQSPRYKIIEKKQPVAFWCNPISGHNTLYWYLQNLGQGPELLIRYENEEAVDDSQLPKDRFSAERLKGVDSTLKIQPAELGDSAVYLCASSLRGRNSGANVLTFGAGSRLTVL.

The table lists this clonotype with many counts. The rearrangement links TRBV6-5 to TRBJ1-4; 7 bases fit TRBD1. CDR1 is MNHEY, CDR2 SVGAGI, per germline. The CDR3 sequence is 15 residues long. The V gene end was trimmed by 5 bases and the J gene end by 8 bases; junction bases not matched to a gene: 11. The CDR3 is CASSVSTDRFEKLFF. CDR3 sequence (DNA): TGTGCCAGCAGTGTCAGCACGGACAGGTTCGAAAAACTGTTTTTT.

Many counts were recorded for this clonotype. This chain connects TRBV11-2 to TRBJ2-7; TRBD2 matches at 11 bases. J was trimmed by 3 bases and V by 4 bases; bases with no gene match: 20. CDR3 length: 20 amino acids. Per the germline V gene, CDR1 is SGHAT and CDR2 is FQNNGV. The CDR3 here is CASSWRPQAGLAGHCYEQYV. CDR3 bases: TGTGCCAGCAGCTGGCGACCCCAGGCCGGACTAGCGGGCCATTGCTACGAGCAGTACGTC.

This clonotype was observed many times. The genes are TRBV12-3 or TRBV12-4 and TRBJ2-1; D ambiguous. The CDR3 length is 13 residues. Trimming took 3 bases from V and 7 from J, leaving 10 bases between them. CDR3: CASSLSPGNEQFF. In DNA form, the CDR3 reads TGTGCCAGCAGTTTGTCGCCTGGGAATGAGCAGTTCTTC.

In its sample, this clonotype was seen a few times. The rearrangement uses TRBV5-4 and TRBJ2-7; unclear D gene. This CDR3 comprises 13 residues. The germline CDR1 and CDR2 sequences are SGHNT and YYREEE (reference sequence). V lost 9 bases and J lost 3, with 16 bases in between. CDR3 coding DNA: TGTGCCACCCAACGCGGCACGAGCTACGAGCAGTACTTC. Translating it yields CATQRGTSYEQYF.

The chain has TRBV20-1 and TRBJ2-1; possibly TRBD1 for D (6 bases). This CDR3 contains 13 residues. CDR1 and CDR2 (germline): DFQATT, SNEGSKA (reference sequence). CDR3 nucleotides: TGCAGCGCCCCAGGGGCCTCCTACAATGAGCAGTTCTTC. Translating gives CSAPGASYNEQFF.

At least ten counts were recorded for this clonotype. V gene TRBV7-2 combines with J gene TRBJ2-1, with D hard to call. Trimming removed 0 bases from V and 3 bases from J, with 3 bases in between. There are 13 residues in the CDR3. Germline assignment: CDR1 SGHTA and CDR2 FQGNSA. CDR3 region: CASSLADYNEQFF. For the CDR3, the DNA is TGTGCCAGCAGCTTAGCGGACTACAATGAGCAGTTCTTC. The entire variable domain, with the rest obtained from reference TRBV7-2 and TRBJ2-1, is as follows: GAGVSQSPSNKVTEKGKDVELRCDPISGHTALYWYRQSLGQGLEFLIYFQGNSAPDKSGLPSDRFSAERTGGSVSTLTIQRTQQEDSAVYLCASSLADYNEQFFGPGTRLTVL.

V and J are TRBV20-1 and TRBJ2-5; no definite D call. The CDR3 has 12 amino acids. The V gene lost 6 bases and the J gene lost 2 bases, with 10 bases spanning the gap. The germline V gene has CDR1 DFQATT and CDR2 SNEGSKA (reference sequence). CDR3 sequence: CSAEANQETQYF. The CDR3, as DNA: TGCAGTGCAGAAGCAAATCAAGAGACCCAGTACTTC.

This clonotype has ten or more counts. In DNA form, the CDR3 reads TGTGCCAGCAGCCTGCGGGGACTAGCGGATTACGAGCAGTACTTC. Translation: CASSLRGLADYEQYF. The chain recombines TRBV14 with TRBJ2-7; 11 bases fit TRBD2. The CDR3 totals 15 residues. J lost 4 bases, V lost 4 bases, and 6 bases had no gene match. The germline V gene has CDR1 SGHDN and CDR2 FVKESK.

This clonotype has a count of ten or more. The CDR3 here is CSPGSTEAFF. CDR3 DNA: TGCAGCCCTGGGAGCACTGAAGCTTTCTTT. The V and J genes are TRBV20-1 and TRBJ1-1, with no clear D. The CDR3 is made up of 10 amino acids. The V gene's germline CDR1 is DFQATT and CDR2 SNEGSKA (reference sequence).

This clonotype was recorded at least ten times. The rearrangement links TRBV27 to TRBJ2-4; a weak D match, TRBD1 (5 bases). Trimming cost V 1 base and J 8 bases, with 18 bases left between them. This CDR3 spans 16 amino acids. Germline CDR1 reads MNHEY; CDR2 reads SMNVEV (reference sequence). The CDR3 DNA reads as TGTGCCAGCAGTTTATTGTCCGGCAGGGTCCGGGACATTCAGTACTTC. Its protein product is CASSLLSGRVRDIQYF.

In this sample, this clonotype turned up many times. This sequence joins TRBV5-1 and TRBJ1-5, with no clear D. CDR1 and CDR2 from the germline V gene are SGHRS and YFSETQ. This CDR3 contains 15 residues. V was clipped by 0 bases and J by 3 bases, with 10 bases between them. CDR3 bases: TGCGCCAGCAGCTTGGCCCCGGGCGACAATCAGCCCCAGCATTTT. It translates to CASSLAPGDNQPQHF.